The TCR beta chain under discussion was sequenced for a study of beta chain features in type 1 diabetes (dated by TCRdb to the late 2010s). Looking at the study overall: Patients and healthy donors did not differ in mean age, gender distribution, total cell number or subset yield. A total of about 99,000,000 sorted cells were examined across all samples, and RNA yield correlated strongly with the number of cells per subset. In the study, TCRB repertoires of sorted circulating CD4+ T cell subsets from recently diagnosed type 1 diabetes patients were compared with those of matched healthy donors. Regulatory and stem cell-like memory subsets were obtained from only 8 patients and about eight healthy donors, while naive and central memory subsets were obtained from all 30 or so donors. Beyond this particular receptor, the publication reports: Type 1 diabetes patients showed a moderate but significant shortening of TCRB CDR3 length in all four CD4+ subsets. Sequencing cDNA rather than genomic DNA could over-represent highly expressing activated cells, although activation and CD3 levels did not differ between groups. Shorter templates might have been favored by PCR, but patient and control samples were amplified and corrected together, so both groups would have been affected equally by any skew. Patients with type 1 diabetes made fewer insertions and deleted more nucleotides at VDJ recombination sites, implying thymic rearrangement abnormalities. Because small numbers of individuals were included in the HLA sub-analyses, any influence of HLA type on TCRB rearrangement was left unresolved. Naive, central memory and regulatory TCRB repertoires appeared more similar among patients than among healthy donors.

As concerns this clone: This receptor's antigen is unknown. Base qualities are not at hand, and no much larger clone is one base apart.

The entire isolated RNA was reverse transcribed using the High Capacity cDNA Reverse Transcription Kit, and thus expressed TCRB transcripts were sequenced. Deep immunoSEQ sequencing was applied to naive, central memory and regulatory T cell samples, giving an average of about 3.4 million total reads per sample. After sorted cells were lysed in RLT buffer, RNA was extracted with DNase-treated RNeasy Micro or Mini kits, with the choice depending on cell number. To prevent cross-contamination, each cell subset was processed individually, whereas patient and healthy donor samples were processed jointly. TCRB sequences were amplified from cDNA with the immunoSEQ multiplex PCR, producing 87-bp fragments spanning the CDR3 region. The amplicons were sequenced using the Illumina HiSeq platform. The study's own analysis went as follows. Synthetic template baselines were used to correct PCR bias computationally, reads within Hamming distance 2 were collapsed together, and singletons that could not be merged were discarded. Reads were aligned against IMGT to assign V, D and J genes, CDR3 length and insertions or deletions at six rearrangement sites. Within each subset, clonotype counts were normalized to the number of sorted cells before true diversity and Gini coefficients were calculated with the tcR R package. The overlap coefficient, calculated on TCRB nucleotide sequences, was used to measure repertoire sharing. Out-of-frame TCRB sequences from naive cells were analyzed to stand in for the pre-selection repertoire. The table comes from immuneACCESS by way of TCRdb, which keeps in-frame sequences with V and J called. Part of the clones is missing from these tables; in studies checked, under half for an unresolved V gene and the rest for unknown reasons. V and J calls and clone size follow that table, whereas D and trimming were derived from the DNA. In this sample the table shows 330,000 or so clones, 15% to 20% of which occur a single time. The ten largest clonotypes hold roughly 0.045% of the sample.

The CDR3 has 18 amino acids, counting the end cysteine and phenylalanine. The entry retains the CDR3 DNA only, 54 bases that are in frame from base 1. Trimmed from V: 0 bases; trimmed from J: 0 bases; junction bases lacking a gene match: 5. Via the germline V gene, CDR1 is KGHSH and CDR2 LQKENI. Each donor gave one peripheral blood draw, averaging approximately 0.12 L, which was collected into heparinised tubes. A BD FACSAria II and a panel including CD45RO, CCR7, CD25, CD127, CD95 and CD27 were used to sort naive, central memory, regulatory and stem cell-like memory CD4+ T cells. Every sorted population had a purity above 95%. Right away, PBMCs were isolated by Lymphoprep density gradient centrifugation and were stained directly, with no culture step. Samples were stained and sorted in pairs, with one healthy donor and one patient per experiment, so that batch effects were minimized.

Sequenced material: naive CD4+ T cells from blood. This specimen's cell subset or site label, interpreted: true naive CD4+ T cells. This sequence was found in a woman aged 18-29 years in good health. The rearranged chain carries TRBV18 and TRBJ2-6, and 7 junction bases match TRBD2. Here the CDR3 is given as CASSPPWGGSSGANVLTF. The base sequence is TGTGCCAGCTCACCACCTTGGGGGGGGAGCTCTGGGGCCAACGTCCTGACTTTC.